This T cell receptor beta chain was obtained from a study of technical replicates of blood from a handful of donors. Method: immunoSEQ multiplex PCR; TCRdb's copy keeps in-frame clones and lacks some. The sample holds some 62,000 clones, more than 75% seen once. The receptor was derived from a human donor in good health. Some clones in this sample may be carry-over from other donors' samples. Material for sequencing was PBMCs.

The CDR3: CASSLGTGTNTEAFF. In DNA, the CDR3 is TGTGCCAGCAGCTTAGGGACAGGGACGAACACTGAAGCTTTCTTT. V usage is TRBV7-9 and J usage is TRBJ1-1; 8 bases map to TRBD1. The CDR3 is 15 amino acids. Germline V gene sequence: CDR1 SEHNR, CDR2 FQNEAQ (reference sequence). The V gene end was trimmed by 1 base and the J gene end by 1 base; junction bases not matched to a gene: 2.